A selection of T cell receptor beta chains follows, all from one sample in a study of regulatory T cells in long-lasting Graves disease. TCRdb reprocessed the multiplex PCR reads with MiXCR, giving one entry per CDR3 protein. The sample has 550,000 to 700,000 distinct CDR3 sequences, around 15% seen once. The sample was also reused in another study, on T cells in Graves' hyperthyroidism and ophthalmopathy.

This material consisted of peripheral blood mononuclear cells (PBMCs), taken at new diagnosis, from a patient treated with antithyroid drugs. These receptors originate from a man aged 18 to 30 with Graves disease. Both conserved end residues are part of each CDR3. The order of the fields is clone size, D gene, CDR3 length, V gene, J gene, CDR3 protein, CDR3 DNA. D genes are given only for firm matches. A clone size is listed for some rows: how often the clone was seen (once, few, many), or a class if it is expanded.

many,TRBD1,17,TRBV6-2/TRBV6-3,TRBJ1-1,CASLRPDRGRRNTEAFF,TGTGCCAGCCTCCGCCCGGACAGGGGGCGGAGGAACACTGAAGCTTTCTTT
few,NA,11,TRBV30,TRBJ1-1,CAWSARGEAFF,TGTGCCTGGAGTGCCCGGGGAGAAGCTTTCTTT
many,TRBD1,16,TRBV6-1,TRBJ2-7,CASSQFQTGSSYEQYF,TGTGCCAGCAGTCAATTTCAGACAGGGAGCTCCTACGAGCAGTACTTC
many,TRBD1,14,TRBV7-8,TRBJ2-5,CASSLMGQGETQYF,TGTGCCAGCAGCTTAATGGGACAGGGAGAGACCCAGTACTTC
NA,NA,18,TRBV12-3/TRBV12-4,TRBJ2-3,CASSLGGRRREEADTQYF,TGTGCCAGCAGTTTGGGGGGGCGGCGGCGGGAAGAAGCAGATACGCAGTATTTT
NA,NA,17,TRBV7-2,TRBJ1-1,CASSLLDGRFMNTEAFF,TGTGCCAGCAGCTTACTGGACGGAAGGTTCATGAACACTGAAGCTTTCTTT
NA,TRBD2,16,TRBV11-2,TRBJ2-3,CASSPTSGSLTDTQYF,TGTGCCAGCAGCCCGACTAGCGGGAGTCTTACAGATACGCAGTATTTT
many,TRBD1,13,TRBV7-2,TRBJ2-1,CASSSYPDRGVFF,TGTGCCAGCAGTTCTTATCCGGACAGGGGAGTCTTCTTC
few,NA,15,TRBV6-1,TRBJ2-1,CATQGGLLVRDEQFF,TGTGCCACGCAAGGGGGGCTGCTGGTCAGGGATGAGCAGTTCTTC
many,NA,14,TRBV20-1,TRBJ2-7,CSARALADTYEQYF,TGCAGTGCTAGAGCGCTAGCAGATACCTACGAGCAGTACTTC
NA,TRBD2,18,TRBV20-1,TRBJ2-5,CSASRAPWTSGIGETQYF,TGCAGTGCTAGCCGGGCCCCCTGGACTAGCGGGATCGGTGAGACCCAGTACTTC
NA,TRBD2,13,TRBV12-3/TRBV12-4,TRBJ2-7,CASSLSLADEQYF,TGTGCCAGCAGTTTGTCACTAGCGGACGAGCAGTACTTC
many,NA,14,TRBV7-9,TRBJ2-3,CASRPDLPTDTQYF,TGTGCCAGCAGGCCGGACCTCCCCACAGATACGCAGTATTTT
NA,NA,15,TRBV5-1,TRBJ1-1,CASSLIIARETEAFF,TGCGCCAGCAGCTTAATCATAGCTCGGGAGACTGAAGCTTTCTTT
few,NA,12,TRBV3-1,TRBJ1-1,CASSQEPVRAFF,TGTGCCAGCAGCCAAGAACCGGTACGGGCTTTCTTT
NA,NA,17,TRBV6-2/TRBV6-3,TRBJ1-2,CASTPGAGDTVNYGYTF,TGTGCCAGCACCCCAGGGGCAGGCGATACCGTTAACTATGGCTACACCTTC
many,NA,14,TRBV12-3/TRBV12-4,TRBJ1-1,CASTEVEKGTEAFF,TGTGCCAGCACCGAGGTAGAGAAAGGCACTGAAGCTTTCTTT
NA,TRBD1,16,TRBV19,TRBJ2-7,CASSLRAGTGIDEQYF,TGTGCCAGTAGTCTCCGAGCCGGGACAGGGATCGACGAGCAGTACTTC